The rows below give T cell receptor beta chains drawn from one sample of a study of CD8 T cells in ankylosing spondylitis. TCRdb called the 5' RACE reads again in MiXCR, with one record for every CDR3 protein. Of 200,000 to 300,000 distinct CDR3 sequences in the sample, 20% to 30% were seen once. What was sequenced was blood, either unsorted or a sorted T cell fraction (not recorded which). The origin of the receptors is a male donor with ankylosing spondylitis or in good health (not recorded which). Both conserved end residues are part of each CDR3. Fields, in order: J gene, D gene, V gene, clone size, CDR3 DNA, CDR3 protein. A D gene is named only where the DNA matches it firmly. Clone size appears in some rows only: once, few, many, or a class for an expanded clone.

>TRBJ1-5|TRBD1|TRBV12-3/TRBV12-4|many
TGTGCCAGCAGTTTGGGACAGGGGAATCAGCCCCAGCATTTT
CASSLGQGNQPQHF
>TRBJ2-5|NA|TRBV6-5|NA
TGTGCCAGCAGTTCGCCTCCCGGCAAACAAGAGACCCAGTACTTC
CASSSPPGKQETQYF
>TRBJ2-5|NA|TRBV5-1|many
TGCGCCAGCAGCTTGGCCTGGGGCAACCAAGAGACCCAGTACTTC
CASSLAWGNQETQYF
>TRBJ2-2|NA|TRBV12-3/TRBV12-4|NA
TGTGCCAGCAGCCCCAGCGCAGGCCACTCCGGGGAGCTGTTTTTT
CASSPSAGHSGELFF
>TRBJ1-1|TRBD1|TRBV2|NA
TGTGCCAGCAGTAGAGGGACAGGGGTTGAAACTGAAGCTTTCTTT
CASSRGTGVETEAFF
>TRBJ2-3|NA|TRBV20-1|many
TGCAGTGCTTCTCCCGGGACGGCCGCCGCCCTAGGCACAGATACGCAGTATTTT
CSASPGTAAALGTDTQYF
>TRBJ2-1|TRBD2|TRBV12-3/TRBV12-4|few
TGTGCCAGCAGGCTAGCGGGGGTTGGGTATGAGCAGTTCTTC
CASRLAGVGYEQFF
>TRBJ2-1|NA|TRBV20-1|NA
TGCAGTGCTGAGCCGGGAACCCGTTACAATGAGCAGTTCTTC
CSAEPGTRYNEQFF
>TRBJ2-7|NA|TRBV29-1|many
TGCAGCGTTGCAGGCCTGGGTTTCTACGAGCAGTACTTC
CSVAGLGFYEQYF
>TRBJ2-3|TRBD1|TRBV20-1|few
TGCAGTGCTACAACACACTCCGGGACAGGGGGATTGGATACGCAGTATTTT
CSATTHSGTGGLDTQYF
>TRBJ2-1|NA|TRBV20-1|few
TGCAGTGCCCCCCGGCCCTCGGTCCATGAGCAGTTCTTC
CSAPRPSVHEQFF
>TRBJ2-7|NA|TRBV12-3/TRBV12-4|NA
TGTGCCAGCAGTCCCGGGGCCAGCTACTACGAGCAGTACTTC
CASSPGASYYEQYF
>TRBJ2-3|NA|TRBV5-4|NA
TGTGCCAGCAGCGGAGGAGGGGGGACCACAGATACGCAGTATTTT
CASSGGGGTTDTQYF
>TRBJ2-2|TRBD2|TRBV5-5|NA
TGTGCCAGCAGCTGGTTAGCGGGGGCGAACACCGGGGAGCTGTTTTTT
CASSWLAGANTGELFF